These 12 T cell receptor beta chains were all obtained from the same sample, sequenced in a study of T cell repertoires in cytomegalovirus infection (dated by TCRdb to the late 2010s). Sequencing relied on an Illumina HiSeq 1500. TCRdb reprocessing: public reads trimmed at Q25 with fastp, clones called with MiXCR, in-frame beta chains kept. Rows matching on CDR3 protein sequence are summarized as one entry with the most common DNA and genes. Within this sample are roughly 920,000 distinct CDR3 sequences, with 30% to 40% of them counted one time only. In total, the top ten clones hold 11% to 15% of the sample. Taken with the paper, the label for treatment or condition translates to: in vitro stimulation with specific CMV peptide epitopes to enrich CMV-specific T cells. The antigens these receptors bind are not known. Sequencing was performed on cultured CD8+ T cells from PBMCs, taken from culture after CMV antigen stimulation. These receptors were collected from a human donor in good health (CMV status not recorded). Some clones in this sample may be carry-over from other donors' samples.

A few counts support this clonotype. The chain joins TRBV12-3 or TRBV12-4 to TRBJ2-1, with no clear D. This CDR3 contains 16 residues. Trimming stripped 1 base from V and 2 bases from J, with 12 bases between. The CDR3, as DNA: TGTGCCAGCAGTTTAGAGCCTCCCGGCCCCTACAATGAGCAGTTCTTC. Protein sequence: CASSLEPPGPYNEQFF.

This clonotype was seen only a few times. This sequence joins TRBV19 and TRBJ1-6, with D possibly matching TRBD1 (6 bases). Looked up from germline, CDR1 is LNHDA and CDR2 is SQIVND (reference sequence). V gave up 8 bases and J gave up 4 bases, with 15 bases separating them. The CDR3 runs to 15 residues. Written as DNA, the CDR3 is TGTGCCAGTTCGGCACAGGGAGGGTATAATTCACCCCTCCACTTT. Its protein is CASSAQGGYNSPLHF.

The chain is built from TRBV5-5 and TRBJ1-2; 12 positions agree with TRBD1. CDR3 size: 15 residues. Germline values: CDR1 SGHKS, CDR2 YYEKEE (reference sequence). V lost 4 bases, J lost 8 bases, and 9 bases stayed unmatched. The CDR3 sequence: CASSHGDRGPGGYTF. The CDR3 bases are TGTGCCAGCAGCCATGGGGACAGGGGGCCGGGGGGCTACACCTTC.

CDR3 nucleotide sequence: TGTGCCAGCAGTTTAGCCCCTCGGGACACTGAAGCTTTCTTT. It specifies CASSLAPRDTEAFF. V gene TRBV28 combines with J gene TRBJ1-1, with D hard to call. The V gene's germline CDR1 is MDHEN and CDR2 SYDVKM. V lost 2 bases to trimming and J lost 3 bases, with 10 bases between them. There are 14 residues in the CDR3.

In this sample, this clonotype turned up many times. The chain employs TRBV7-2 and TRBJ2-1; 7 nucleotides match TRBD2. The V gene end was trimmed by 2 bases and the J gene end by 3 bases; junction bases not matched to a gene: 10. CDR1 and CDR2 (germline): SGHTA, FQGNSA. This CDR3 comprises 17 residues. The CDR3 here is CASSLSPPSGYYNEQFF. The CDR3, as DNA: TGTGCCAGCAGCTTATCCCCGCCTAGCGGTTACTACAATGAGCAGTTCTTC.

This clonotype has a single count. CDR3 sequence: CASSLSPGTVDGYTF. CDR3 DNA: TGTGCCAGCAGCTTAAGCCCCGGGACGGTGGATGGCTACACCTTC. The chain uses TRBV13 and TRBJ1-2; D is perhaps TRBD1 (5 bases). With 2 bases removed from V and 6 bases from J, the gap between germline ends came to 16 bases. CDR1 and CDR2 from the germline V gene are PRHDT and FYEKMQ (reference sequence). The CDR3 covers 15 residues. Full variable domain (missing parts from reference TRBV13 and TRBJ1-2): AAGVIQSPRHLIKEKRETATLKCYPIPRHDTVYWYQQGPGQDPQFLISFYEKMQSDKGSIPDRFSAQQFSDYHSELNMSSLELGDSALYFCASSLSPGTVDGYTFGSGTRLTVV.

This rearrangement joins TRBV6-5 to TRBJ2-5; TRBD2 matches 11 bases. Unmatched junction bases numbered 8, after V lost 6 bases and J lost 2 bases. Germline values: CDR1 MNHEY, CDR2 SVGAGI. CDR3 length equals 16 residues. CDR3 residues: CASSSPTSGEQETQYF. CDR3 sequence (DNA): TGTGCCAGCAGCTCACCGACTAGCGGGGAACAAGAGACCCAGTACTTC.

Ten or more counts support this clonotype. V and J are TRBV7-2 and TRBJ1-2; D uncertain. The CDR3 extends over 12 amino acids. Between the trimmed V and J ends, which lost 7 bases and 3 bases, there was a span of 9 bases. Germline assignment: CDR1 SGHTA and CDR2 FQGNSA. In DNA form, the CDR3 reads TGTGCCAGCAACGACAACTACTATGGCTACACCTTC. Protein product: CASNDNYYGYTF.

This clonotype occurred a few times. The chain joins TRBV29-1 to TRBJ1-5, with 7 nucleotides matching TRBD1. The V gene end was trimmed by 3 bases and the J gene end by 7 bases; junction bases not matched to a gene: 6. The CDR3 is 13 residues long. The germline CDR1 and CDR2 sequences are SQVTM and ANQGSEA. CDR3 loop: CSVDTGVGQPQHF. For the CDR3, the DNA is TGCAGCGTTGATACAGGGGTAGGCCAGCCCCAGCATTTT.

This clonotype was detected a few times. The V call is TRBV4-3, the J call TRBJ2-2; either TRBD1 or TRBD2 may fit D (5 bases each). This CDR3 has 17 amino acids. Germline assignment: CDR1 LGHNA and CDR2 YSLEER. The ends were cut back, 2 bases at V and 1 base at J, with 14 bases in the middle. This CDR3 reads CASSQRSGTENTGELFF. CDR3 bases: TGCGCCAGCAGCCAACGATCCGGGACCGAGAACACCGGGGAGCTGTTTTTT.

This clonotype has only a few counts. The chain employs TRBV7-8 and TRBJ2-2; TRBD1 or TRBD2 may be the D gene (5 bases each). This CDR3 is 16 amino acids long. CDR1 and CDR2 from the germline V gene are SGHVS and FQNEAQ. Trimming removed 8 bases from V and 2 bases from J, with 18 bases in between. Here the CDR3 DNA reads TGTGCCAGCCCATCCGATCTTCGGGGCAACACCGGGGAGCTGTTTTTT. It codes for CASPSDLRGNTGELFF.

This clonotype is a singleton in its sample. A much larger clonotype is one base distant, so this may be a read error. CDR3 coding DNA: TGTGCCAGCAGATTAGAGGGACAGGGTATGAATGAGCAGTTCTTC. Translated, it gives CASRLEGQGMNEQFF. This chain links TRBV7-2 with TRBJ2-1; 9 bases fit TRBD1. This CDR3 has 15 residues. Germline V CDR1 and CDR2: SGHTA, FQGNSA.